These 24 T cell receptor beta chains originate from one sample sequenced in a study of cytomegalovirus exposure and HLA in healthy donors. The PCR made use of 60 Vbeta and 13 Jbeta primers. Assay used: immunoSEQ multiplex PCR; TCRdb lists only in-frame clones, some missing. Of more than 95,000 clones listed, around two thirds were seen once; the top ten hold over 8.5%. The sequenced sample consisted of PBMCs. The receptors shown here come from a woman between 40 and 55 years old in good health and CMV-seropositive.

The chain combines TRBV11-1 with TRBJ1-2; 10 bases agree with TRBD1. V shed 5 bases, J shed 2 bases, and the junction held 14 bases outside the gene matches. The germline V gene has CDR1 SGHAT and CDR2 FQDESV (reference sequence). The length of the CDR3 is 18 residues. The CDR3 region is CASSLYPGTGVSNYGYTF. CDR3 sequence (DNA): TGTGCCAGCAGCCTTTACCCCGGGACAGGGGTTTCCAACTATGGCTACACCTTC.

This chain connects TRBV9 to TRBJ2-5, with 11 bases that match TRBD2. The CDR3 consists of 18 residues. V lost 0 bases and J lost 5; bases outside the gene matches: 12. The germline CDR1 and CDR2 sequences are SGDLS and YYNGEE. CDR3 nucleotide sequence: TGTGCCAGCAGCGTAGGAACTAGCGGGAGAGGGGAGGGGGAGACCCAGTACTTC. It translates to CASSVGTSGRGEGETQYF.

The CDR3 DNA follows: TGTGCCCCCCCGACAGGGCACAAAAACATTCAGTACTTC. It codes for CAPPTGHKNIQYF. This chain uses TRBV30 with TRBJ2-4; 7 bases agree with TRBD1. V was clipped by 8 bases and J by 3 bases; unmatched bases: 7. This CDR3 has 13 residues. The germline V gene has CDR1 GTSNPN and CDR2 SVGIG (reference sequence).

The chain has TRBV28 and TRBJ2-7, with 9 bases lining up with TRBD1. CDR1 MDHEN and CDR2 SYDVKM come from the germline V gene. The CDR3 totals 15 residues. V dropped 7 bases and J dropped 3; count of bases not matched to a gene: 10. The CDR3 nucleotides are TGTGCCAGCACCCCGACCGGGACAGGGAACTACGAGCAGTACTTC. Its protein product is CASTPTGTGNYEQYF. Supplemented by reference TRBV28 and TRBJ2-7, the full variable domain reads DVKVTQSSRYLVKRTGEKVFLECVQDMDHENMFWYRQDPGLGLRLIYFSYDVKMKEKGDIPEGYSVSREKKERFSLILESASTNQTSMYLCASTPTGTGNYEQYFGPGTRLTVT.

J is TRBJ2-7 and V is TRBV5-4; 10 bases line up with TRBD1. The CDR3 has 17 amino acids. Trimming removed 4 bases from V and 5 bases from J; junction bases left unmatched: 15. Germline V lookup: CDR1 SGHNT, CDR2 YYREEE (reference sequence). CDR3 DNA sequence: TGTGCCAGCAGCCCAATGAGACAGGGGGCGCGTTCCCACGAGCAGTACTTC. As protein: CASSPMRQGARSHEQYF.

The V and J genes are TRBV7-9 and TRBJ2-1; the match to TRBD2 covers 13 bases. The CDR3 runs to 15 residues. With V trimmed by 5 bases and J by 6 bases, 4 bases remained unmatched. In germline, CDR1 is SEHNR, CDR2 FQNEAQ (reference sequence). CDR3: CASSAGLAGLNEQFF. The CDR3 DNA follows: TGTGCCAGCAGCGCGGGACTAGCGGGACTCAATGAGCAGTTCTTC.

The chain combines TRBV11-2 with TRBJ2-7; 10 positions match TRBD2. The V gene end was trimmed by 3 bases and the J gene end by 3 bases; junction bases not matched to a gene: 14. The CDR3 contains 18 residues. Per the germline V gene, CDR1 is SGHAT and CDR2 is FQNNGV. The CDR3: CASSFGRGRKREGYEQYF. Here the CDR3 DNA reads TGTGCCAGCAGCTTTGGTAGAGGACGCAAGCGGGAGGGCTACGAGCAGTACTTC.

This chain joins TRBV19 and TRBJ1-2; 9 bases align to TRBD1. CDR3 length: 18 amino acids. Trimming removed 7 bases from V and 2 bases from J; junction bases left unmatched: 17. Germline CDR1 reads LNHDA; CDR2 reads SQIVND (reference sequence). The CDR3 loop is CASNPSGTGIYSNYGYTF. In DNA, the CDR3 is TGTGCCAGTAATCCCTCCGGGACAGGGATTTATTCCAACTATGGCTACACCTTC.

This clone has a handful of counts. V is TRBV5-1 and J is TRBJ2-7; D might be TRBD2 (6 bases). V was trimmed by 4 bases and J by 7 bases, leaving 27 bases between them. Germline assignment: CDR1 SGHRS and CDR2 YFSETQ. The CDR3 spans 17 residues. CDR3 protein: CASSPRGSGGPLGEQYF. For the CDR3, the DNA is TGCGCCAGCAGCCCCCGGGGTAGCGGAGGTCCCTTAGGTGAGCAGTACTTC.

This clone was recorded once. The genes are TRBV11-3 and TRBJ2-1, with 8 bases aligning to TRBD2. V lost 5 bases and J lost 5; bases outside the gene matches: 5. CDR3 length: 14 amino acids. Per the germline V gene, CDR1 is SGHNT and CDR2 is YENEEA. CDR3 nucleotides: TGTGCCAGCAGCCCGGGACTAGGAGACAATGAGCAGTTCTTC. Protein: CASSPGLGDNEQFF.

The V gene is TRBV7-2, the J gene TRBJ2-5, with 7 positions matching TRBD2. V shed 1 base and J 5 bases; nucleotides not matched to a gene: 4. CDR3 length equals 14 residues. Looked up from germline, CDR1 is SGHTA and CDR2 is FQGNSA. In DNA form, the CDR3 reads TGTGCCAGCAGCTTAGGGGGACTAAGGGAGACCCAGTACTTC. Residues: CASSLGGLRETQYF.

V and J are TRBV7-2 and TRBJ1-1, with D maybe TRBD1 (5 bases). The CDR3 has 15 residues. From germline, CDR1 is SGHTA and CDR2 FQGNSA. The germline V and J ends were trimmed by 5 bases and 4 bases, with 17 bases remaining between them. CDR3 in DNA: TGTGCCAGCAGCCCCAGGGTGGGGGGTGGCACTGAAGCTTTCTTT. Its protein product is CASSPRVGGGTEAFF. The variable domain in full, with the rest retrieved from reference TRBV7-2 and TRBJ1-1, is GAGVSQSPSNKVTEKGKDVELRCDPISGHTALYWYRQSLGQGLEFLIYFQGNSAPDKSGLPSDRFSAERTGGSVSTLTIQRTQQEDSAVYLCASSPRVGGGTEAFFGQGTRLTVV.

This clone was detected once. This chain links TRBV7-8 with TRBJ2-5; 7 positions agree with TRBD2. The tail of the sequence fits TRBJ2-7 better, so the J call may be wrong. Germline V gene data show CDR1 as SGHVS and CDR2 as FQNEAQ. There are 18 residues in the CDR3. The CDR3 DNA reads as TGTGCCAGCAGCTTAGAATCACTGGGGGTAGCGGGTTCCTACGAGCAGTACTTC. This sequence encodes CASSLESLGVAGSYEQYF.

The gene calls are TRBV6-6 and TRBJ1-3, with TRBD1 identical over 7 bases. After removal of 11 bases from V and 1 base from J, the junction contained 2 bases not matched to a gene. The length of the CDR3 is 12 residues. Germline V CDR1 and CDR2: MNHNY, SVGAGI (reference sequence). CDR3: CASTGSGNTIYF. The CDR3 coding sequence is TGTGCCTCGACAGGGTCTGGAAACACCATATATTTT.

The chain has TRBV4-2 and TRBJ2-6, with TRBD1 matching 7 bases. The CDR3 totals 15 residues. V lost 4 bases, J lost 1 base, and 1 base stayed unmatched. From germline, CDR1 is LGHNA and CDR2 YNFKEQ. The CDR3 DNA reads TGTGCCAGCAGCCTGACAGGGTCTGGGGCCAACGTCCTGACTTTC. Amino acid sequence: CASSLTGSGANVLTF.

The J gene is TRBJ1-4, the V gene TRBV18; 8 positions agree with TRBD1. V gave up 3 bases and J gave up 5 bases; unmatched junction bases: 5. Germline loops: CDR1 KGHSH, CDR2 LQKENI. This CDR3 is 15 amino acids long. CDR3 protein: CASSPSGTGNEKLFF. In DNA, the CDR3 is TGTGCCAGCTCACCCAGCGGGACAGGAAATGAAAAACTGTTTTTT.

The gene calls are TRBV4-1 and TRBJ2-7; the match to TRBD2 covers 7 bases. The germline V gene encodes CDR1 MGHRA and CDR2 YSYEKL. J was trimmed by 4 bases and V by 4 bases; bases with no gene match: 10. The CDR3 contains 15 residues. The CDR3 protein is CASSPGVGGDYEQYF. In nucleotides, the CDR3 is TGCGCCAGCAGCCCTGGAGTGGGGGGGGATTACGAGCAGTACTTC.

This clone was detected only a few times. The CDR3 region has the DNA TGTGCCAGCAGTTGGGGGGCTGGGGCCAACGTCCTGACTTTC. It codes for CASSWGAGANVLTF. This rearrangement joins TRBV7-9 to TRBJ2-6, with D possibly matching TRBD2 (6 bases). The CDR3 extends over 14 amino acids. V gave up 6 bases and J gave up 2 bases, with 8 bases separating them. Germline V gives CDR1 SEHNR, CDR2 FQNEAQ (reference sequence).

This clone was detected only a few times. The J gene is TRBJ1-1, the V gene TRBV2, with TRBD1 matching over 7 bases. After removal of 4 bases from V and 3 bases from J, the junction contained 5 bases not matched to a gene. Germline V gene lookup returns CDR1 SNHLY and CDR2 FYNNEI. This CDR3 has 14 residues. DNA of the CDR3: TGTGCCAGCAGTGCCCGACAGGGAGACACTGAAGCTTTCTTT. It encodes CASSARQGDTEAFF.

The sample holds a few counts of this clone. The chain uses TRBV2 and TRBJ2-5; 13 bases map to TRBD2. The end of the DNA fits TRBJ2-7 better, so the J call may be wrong. Germline CDR1 and CDR2: SNHLY and FYNNEI. CDR3 size: 15 residues. Here the CDR3 DNA reads TGTGCCAGCAGCTGGGGGACTAGCGGGGCCTACGAGCAGTACTTC. Translated, it gives CASSWGTSGAYEQYF.

The chain links TRBV28 to TRBJ1-1; 7 bases agree with TRBD1. This CDR3 comprises 14 residues. V shed 5 bases, J shed 4 bases, and the junction held 7 bases outside the gene matches. Germline CDR1 reads MDHEN; CDR2 reads SYDVKM. The CDR3 spells CASSTRTGITEAFF. The CDR3 nucleotides are TGTGCCAGCAGTACACGGACAGGTATCACTGAAGCTTTCTTT.

The chain recombines TRBV19 with TRBJ1-5, with D possibly matching TRBD1 (6 bases). V gave up 6 bases and J gave up 3 bases, with 12 bases separating them. There are 14 residues in the CDR3. Looked up from germline, CDR1 is LNHDA and CDR2 is SQIVND (reference sequence). In DNA form, the CDR3 reads TGTGCCAGTAGCTTTGGACAGTTCAATCAGCCCCAGCATTTT. Its protein is CASSFGQFNQPQHF.

The V and J genes are TRBV4-2 and TRBJ2-5; 8 bases agree with TRBD2. Matching the DNA end better, TRBJ2-7 makes the J call doubtful. The germline V gene has CDR1 LGHNA and CDR2 YNFKEQ. The CDR3 is 17 amino acids. The CDR3 sequence is CASSQVGEAGDSYEQYF. As DNA, the CDR3 is TGTGCCAGCAGCCAAGTCGGGGAAGCGGGAGATTCCTACGAGCAGTACTTC.

V usage is TRBV7-6 and J usage is TRBJ2-7; a possible D gene is TRBD2 (5 bases). The CDR3 spans 16 residues. V lost 5 bases, J lost 1 base, and 18 bases lay in between. CDR1 is SGHVS, CDR2 FNYEAQ, per germline. This CDR3 reads CASSAGGPGTSYEQYF. The CDR3 DNA reads as TGTGCCAGCAGCGCAGGTGGGCCGGGAACATCCTACGAGCAGTACTTC.